This T cell receptor beta chain was obtained from a study of T cells in Graves' hyperthyroidism and ophthalmopathy. This clonotype was detected many times. Its cognate antigen is unknown. In patients aged 18 to 65, hyperthyroidism was newly diagnosed, with duration under 2 months. This CDR3 region has 12 residues. CDR1 and CDR2 (germline): GTSNPN, SVGIG (reference sequence). Trimming stripped 1 base from V and 10 bases from J, with 11 bases between. RNA transcripts provided the source from which TCR beta CDR3 regions were amplified. First-round RT-PCR targeting the TCR CDR3 was performed with the HTBI primer set. TCRdb processed the multiplex PCR reads anew with MiXCR; each CDR3 protein has one entry. The profile shows about 420,000 distinct CDR3 sequences, about an eighth of them singletons. Study-level points and caveats: Also found in blood were most expanded thyroid clonotypes above 0.001.

Sequencing was done on a sample of blood. The chain combines TRBV30 with TRBJ2-4, with no clear D. This clonotype was sampled from a woman aged 18-29 years with Graves' hyperthyroidism. Written as DNA, the CDR3 is TGTGCCTGGAGTGAGGGTAACGGGATTCAGTACTTC. Protein sequence: CAWSEGNGIQYF.